The 20 T cell receptor beta chains given below trace back to one sample, sequenced in a study of cytomegalovirus exposure and HLA in healthy donors. The PCR used 60 Vbeta and 13 Jbeta primers. Sequencing was performed with immunoSEQ multiplex PCR; in TCRdb, only in-frame clones are kept and a portion is missing. The sample carries around 200,000 clones, 60% to 80% recorded once. The source material was PBMCs. The receptors here all came from a woman between 18 and 29 years old in good health and CMV-seronegative.

The chain carries TRBV28 and TRBJ2-1; the D is unclear. This CDR3 has 12 amino acids. Germline CDR1 MDHEN, CDR2 SYDVKM. Trimming pared 5 bases from V and 12 bases from J, leaving 14 bases between. CDR3 DNA sequence: TGTGCCAGCAGTCCCAGCCGGGTGCGGCAGTTCTTC. Protein: CASSPSRVRQFF.

This clone was seen a handful of times. The chain is built from TRBV5-1 and TRBJ1-5; the match to TRBD1 covers 7 bases. The V gene's germline CDR1 is SGHRS and CDR2 YFSETQ. This CDR3 contains 15 residues. V lost 0 bases, J lost 2 bases, and 2 bases stayed unmatched. DNA of the CDR3: TGCGCCAGCAGCTTGGGGGACAGCGGCAATCAGCCCCAGCATTTT. This encodes CASSLGDSGNQPQHF.

V usage is TRBV9 and J usage is TRBJ2-1; D is perhaps TRBD1 (5 bases). The V gene's germline CDR1 is SGDLS and CDR2 YYNGEE. The CDR3 loop spans 15 amino acids. Trimming pared 0 bases from V and 1 base from J, leaving 8 bases between. Here the CDR3 reads CASSVGSGSYNEQFF. CDR3 nucleotide sequence: TGTGCCAGCAGCGTAGGGTCAGGGTCCTACAATGAGCAGTTCTTC.

On this clone itself: A junction boundary mismatches the germline segment, possibly from a read error. The chain has TRBV7-7 and TRBJ2-1, with 7 bases matching TRBD1. The CDR3 totals 15 residues. Germline V CDR1 and CDR2: SSHAT, FNYEAQ (reference sequence). CDR3 residues: CASSDSGTAYNEQFF. The DNA for the CDR3 is TGTGCTAGCAGCGACTCCGGGACAGCCTACAATGAGCAGTTCTTC.

This clone has more than one count but fewer than ten. This sequence joins TRBV7-2 and TRBJ1-1; D gene ambiguous. Germline assignment: CDR1 SGHTA and CDR2 FQGNSA. The germline V and J ends were trimmed by 4 bases and 4 bases, with 10 bases remaining between them. This CDR3 region has 13 residues. The CDR3 loop reads CASSSHEATEAFF. DNA for the CDR3: TGTGCCAGCAGCTCTCACGAGGCCACTGAAGCTTTCTTT.

This rearrangement joins TRBV30 to TRBJ2-7; 8 nucleotides line up with TRBD1. Germline V lookup: CDR1 GTSNPN, CDR2 SVGIG (reference sequence). This CDR3 is 14 amino acids long. The CDR3 bases are TGTGCGGGGATCTCGCCAGGGGGCCCCTACGAGCAGTACTTC. Protein sequence: CAGISPGGPYEQYF. The full variable domain, in which reference TRBV30 and TRBJ2-7 provide the parts outside the CDR3, is SQTIHQWPATLVQPVGSPLSLECTVEGTSNPNLYWYRQAAGRGLQLLFYSVGIGQISSEVPQNLSASRPQDRQFILSSKKLLLSDSGFYLCAGISPGGPYEQYFGPGTRLTVT.

This clone was detected only a few times. The chain recombines TRBV6-5 with TRBJ1-2; 9 bases are a match to TRBD1. Germline lookup yields CDR1 MNHEY and CDR2 SVGAGI. The ends lost 5 bases at V and 3 bases at J; junction bases unmatched: 4. The CDR3 sequence is 14 residues long. Here the CDR3 DNA reads TGTGCCAGCAGTACTAACAGGGGGCACTATGGCTACACCTTC. It is translated as CASSTNRGHYGYTF.

The rearrangement uses TRBV5-1 and TRBJ2-1, with 8 bases aligning to TRBD2. Germline CDR1 reads SGHRS; CDR2 reads YFSETQ. V was clipped by 4 bases and J by 9 bases; unmatched bases: 9. This CDR3 is built from 14 residues. For the CDR3, the DNA is TGCGCCAGCAGCGCAGGGGCCGGGAGGGGTGAGCAGTTCTTC. Protein product: CASSAGAGRGEQFF.

This chain connects TRBV9 to TRBJ1-6, with 10 bases aligning to TRBD1. CDR3 length: 15 residues. CDR1 and CDR2 from the germline V gene are SGDLS and YYNGEE. Trimming cost V 3 bases and J 7 bases; bases outside gene matches: 4. The CDR3 sequence: CASSGRDRGNSPLHF. CDR3 bases: TGTGCCAGCAGCGGCCGGGACAGGGGCAATTCACCCCTCCACTTT.

The rearrangement uses TRBV27 and TRBJ2-3, with 7 bases matching TRBD2. V shed 9 bases and J 3 bases; nucleotides not matched to a gene: 9. Looked up from germline, CDR1 is MNHEY and CDR2 is SMNVEV (reference sequence). The CDR3 length is 14 residues. The CDR3 sequence is CARCWEGSTDTQYF. Written as DNA, the CDR3 is TGTGCCAGATGTTGGGAGGGATCGACAGATACGCAGTATTTT.

The CDR3 is CSVGRDTEAFF. The DNA for the CDR3 is TGCAGCGTTGGCAGGGACACTGAAGCTTTCTTT. The V call is TRBV29-1, the J call TRBJ1-1; the D gene is possibly TRBD1 (5 bases). Germline CDR1 reads SQVTM; CDR2 reads ANQGSEA. This CDR3 has 11 residues. V shed 4 bases and J shed 3 bases, with 6 bases lying between them.

The chain joins TRBV9 to TRBJ1-4; 7 bases fit TRBD1. Trimming took 2 bases from V and 6 from J; bases not matched to a gene: 7. CDR1 is SGDLS, CDR2 YYNGEE, per germline. The CDR3 spans 15 residues. The CDR3 DNA is TGTGCCAGCAGCGTCAGGGGGGACTCGGATGAAAAACTGTTTTTT. Protein product: CASSVRGDSDEKLFF.

The V gene is TRBV4-1, the J gene TRBJ1-1; 8 bases map to TRBD1. J gave up 1 base and V 2 bases, and 3 bases lay outside the gene matches. CDR3 size: 15 residues. Germline lookup yields CDR1 MGHRA and CDR2 YSYEKL. CDR3 sequence: CASSQSQGANTEAFF. The CDR3 region has the DNA TGCGCCAGCAGCCAAAGTCAGGGGGCGAACACTGAAGCTTTCTTT.

The chain recombines TRBV19 with TRBJ2-3, with a weak D call TRBD2 (6 bases). Germline CDR1 is LNHDA and CDR2 is SQIVND (reference sequence). The V and J ends lost 3 bases and 0 bases respectively, with 7 bases between them. The CDR3 loop spans 14 amino acids. The CDR3 region is CASSMAGSTDTQYF. The CDR3 DNA sequence: TGTGCCAGTAGTATGGCGGGAAGCACAGATACGCAGTATTTT.

The gene calls are TRBV19 and TRBJ1-5; possible D gene TRBD1, 5 bases. V was clipped by 4 bases and J by 9 bases, with 13 bases between them. CDR3 length: 13 amino acids. Looked up from germline, CDR1 is LNHDA and CDR2 is SQIVND (reference sequence). CDR3 sequence reads: CASSNRTRGPQHF. In DNA, the CDR3 is TGTGCCAGTAGTAACAGGACGCGGGGGCCCCAGCATTTT.

The DNA for the CDR3 is TGCGCCAGCAGCTATAGGACAGGGGGCTATGGCTACACCTTC. This encodes CASSYRTGGYGYTF. The chain recombines TRBV5-1 with TRBJ1-2; 10 nucleotides agree with TRBD1. This CDR3 spans 14 amino acids. J gave up 4 bases and V 3 bases, and 3 bases lay outside the gene matches. Germline V gene lookup returns CDR1 SGHRS and CDR2 YFSETQ.

The chain has TRBV6-5 and TRBJ2-1, with 9 bases lining up with TRBD2. V shed 5 bases and J 5 bases; nucleotides not matched to a gene: 1. Germline V gene data show CDR1 as MNHEY and CDR2 as SVGAGI. The CDR3 is made up of 13 amino acids. CDR3: CASSPSGDNEQFF. The CDR3 DNA follows: TGTGCCAGCAGTCCTAGCGGGGACAATGAGCAGTTCTTC.

The chain recombines TRBV4-2 with TRBJ2-1; D gene uncertain. The V and J ends lost 2 bases and 8 bases respectively, with 10 bases between them. Germline CDR1 is LGHNA and CDR2 is YNFKEQ. The CDR3 sequence is 13 residues long. CDR3 coding DNA: TGTGCCAGCAGCCAAATTAACGGAGATGAGCAGTTCTTC. Amino acids: CASSQINGDEQFF.

The rearrangement links TRBV27 to TRBJ2-1, with 7 positions matching TRBD1. Trimming cost V 5 bases and J 3 bases; bases outside gene matches: 7. The CDR3 has 15 amino acids. The V gene's germline CDR1 is MNHEY and CDR2 SMNVEV (reference sequence). The CDR3 here is CASSPDRALYNEQFF. CDR3 nucleotide sequence: TGTGCCAGCAGTCCAGACAGGGCCCTCTACAATGAGCAGTTCTTC.

The J gene is TRBJ1-2, the V gene TRBV2; D gene unclear. Germline CDR1 SNHLY, CDR2 FYNNEI. The CDR3 consists of 14 residues. V lost 2 bases and J 4 bases, leaving 11 bases between the germline ends. CDR3: CASSERGLGYGYTF. The CDR3 DNA is TGTGCCAGCAGTGAAAGAGGGTTGGGCTATGGCTACACCTTC.